These 22 T cell receptor beta chains came from one sample sequenced in a study of shared clonotypes between healthy human individuals. Naivety among CD8 cells was defined by CD45RO negativity and positive CCR7 selection, thereby excluding terminally differentiated effector memory CD45RA+ cells. The table came from immunoSEQ multiplex PCR; TCRdb's copy has only in-frame clones and leaves some out. The table lists 650,000 to 800,000 clones, about 91% of them singletons. The material sequenced was naive CD8+ T cells sorted from blood. Receptors originate from a man aged 25-45 years in good health.

The chain uses TRBV27 and TRBJ2-7; the D gene is possibly TRBD2 (6 bases). This CDR3 has 14 amino acids. Trimming stripped 4 bases from V and 4 bases from J, with 14 bases between. Germline lookup yields CDR1 MNHEY and CDR2 SMNVEV (reference sequence). CDR3 sequence reads: CASSYRDGGYEQYF. In DNA, the CDR3 is TGTGCCAGCAGTTACCGGGACGGGGGATACGAGCAGTACTTC.

Remarks on this clone: Just one base apart from a much larger clone, this may be a read error. The identical CDR3 is also encoded by other nucleotide sequences in the sample. CDR3 residues: CASSPGGNTDTQYF. CDR3 nucleotide sequence: TGTGCCAGTAGTCCGGGAGGGAACACAGATACGCAGTATTTT. V gene TRBV27 combines with J gene TRBJ2-3; 8 positions agree with TRBD2. Germline CDR1 is MNHEY and CDR2 is SMNVEV (reference sequence). The ends lost 9 bases at V and 2 bases at J; junction bases unmatched: 7. This CDR3 has 14 residues.

This sequence joins TRBV30 and TRBJ1-1; D is perhaps TRBD1 (5 bases). V lost 0 bases and J lost 2, with 10 bases in between. Germline CDR1 is GTSNPN and CDR2 is SVGIG (reference sequence). This CDR3 contains 14 residues. The CDR3 DNA reads TGTGCCTGGAGTGTGGGGGTCACCAACACTGAAGCTTTCTTT. Protein sequence: CAWSVGVTNTEAFF.

The chain has TRBV2 and TRBJ2-7; D call uncertain. CDR3 size: 14 residues. Germline V gene data show CDR1 as SNHLY and CDR2 as FYNNEI. V dropped 7 bases and J dropped 2 bases, with 15 bases sitting between them. CDR3 in amino acids: CASTTPPSPYEQYF. In DNA, the CDR3 is TGTGCCAGCACAACCCCACCTTCCCCCTACGAGCAGTACTTC.

The chain employs TRBV27 and TRBJ2-1; D possibly corresponds to TRBD2 (6 bases). Between the trimmed V and J ends, which lost 8 bases and 0 bases, there was a span of 14 bases. This CDR3 contains 15 residues. Looked up from germline, CDR1 is MNHEY and CDR2 is SMNVEV (reference sequence). CDR3 region: CASASRESSYNEQFF. The CDR3, as DNA: TGTGCCAGCGCCTCCCGGGAGAGCTCCTACAATGAGCAGTTCTTC.

The genes are TRBV7-6 and TRBJ2-3; D is undetermined. The V gene lost 1 base and the J gene lost 2 bases, with 10 bases spanning the gap. Germline values: CDR1 SGHVS, CDR2 FNYEAQ. This CDR3 has 15 amino acids. The CDR3 bases are TGTGCCAGCAGCTTAGAATTCTCCCCCACAGATACGCAGTATTTT. Translation gives CASSLEFSPTDTQYF.

This chain connects TRBV27 to TRBJ2-1; maybe TRBD2 (6 bases). The CDR3 spans 15 residues. Germline V gives CDR1 MNHEY, CDR2 SMNVEV (reference sequence). V shed 5 bases and J shed 4 bases, with 15 bases lying between them. The CDR3 loop is CASSQLDGGYNEQFF. DNA for the CDR3: TGTGCCAGCAGTCAATTAGACGGGGGTTACAATGAGCAGTTCTTC.

This CDR3 is CASSEGVAEDTQYF. The DNA for the CDR3 is TGTGCCAGCAGTGAAGGTGTAGCGGAAGATACGCAGTATTTT. The V and J genes are TRBV25-1 and TRBJ2-3; D possibly corresponds to TRBD2 (6 bases). Germline-derived CDR1 and CDR2 are MGHDK and SYGVNS. V gave up 2 bases and J gave up 5 bases, with 11 bases separating them. This CDR3 comprises 14 residues.

The V and J genes are TRBV25-1 and TRBJ2-3; 7 nucleotides line up with TRBD2. The length of the CDR3 is 11 residues. The V and J ends lost 8 bases and 4 bases, in that order; junction bases with no gene match: 0. Looked up from germline, CDR1 is MGHDK and CDR2 is SYGVNS. The CDR3 reads CASGGADTQYF. The CDR3 region has the DNA TGTGCCAGCGGGGGGGCAGATACGCAGTATTTT.

The DNA of the CDR3 is TGTGCCAGCAGTTTATTAGGGGGCGGGACTGAGCAGTTCTTC. Translation gives CASSLLGGGTEQFF. This sequence joins TRBV27 and TRBJ2-1; D perhaps matches TRBD1 (7 bases). The ends were cut back, 1 base at V and 9 bases at J, with 13 bases in the middle. The CDR3 spans 14 residues. Germline values: CDR1 MNHEY, CDR2 SMNVEV (reference sequence).

The chain uses TRBV13 and TRBJ2-3; 8 nucleotides agree with TRBD1. The trim removed 5 bases at V and 1 base at J, leaving 17 bases unmatched. CDR3 size: 19 residues. Germline V gene sequence: CDR1 PRHDT, CDR2 FYEKMQ (reference sequence). CDR3 coding DNA: TGTGCCAGCAGCCAAGGGGGGACAGGTTTAACCCCCCGCACAGATACGCAGTATTTT. The encoded protein is CASSQGGTGLTPRTDTQYF.

The gene calls are TRBV19 and TRBJ2-1; no clear D gene. This CDR3 is built from 16 residues. With 0 bases removed from V and 3 bases from J, the gap between germline ends came to 12 bases. Per the germline V gene, CDR1 is LNHDA and CDR2 is SQIVND (reference sequence). CDR3 region: CASSIDHRSHYNEQFF. The CDR3, as DNA: TGTGCCAGTAGTATAGATCACAGATCCCACTACAATGAGCAGTTCTTC. The full variable domain, its missing parts supplied by reference TRBV19 and TRBJ2-1, is DGGITQSPKYLFRKEGQNVTLSCEQNLNHDAMYWYRQDPGQGLRLIYYSQIVNDFQKGDIAEGYSVSREKKESFPLTVTSAQKNPTAFYLCASSIDHRSHYNEQFFGPGTRLTVL.

The chain carries TRBV29-1 and TRBJ1-1; D might be TRBD1 (5 bases). Trimming stripped 5 bases from V and 5 bases from J, with 15 bases between. This CDR3 comprises 13 residues. Per the germline V gene, CDR1 is SQVTM and CDR2 is ANQGSEA. The CDR3 sequence: CSVILVGGTEAFF. The CDR3 DNA sequence: TGCAGCGTTATATTAGTGGGGGGGACTGAAGCTTTCTTT.

V usage is TRBV11-3 and J usage is TRBJ1-1; D gene unclear. Per germline, CDR1 SGHNT and CDR2 YENEEA. The CDR3 has 12 amino acids. Trimming cost V 5 bases and J 1 base, with 5 bases left between them. The CDR3 sequence: CASSPGNTEAFF. CDR3 DNA: TGTGCCAGCAGCCCCGGGAACACTGAAGCTTTCTTT.

CDR3 coding DNA: TGTGCCAGCAGTTGGCGGGGGAATCAGCCCCAGCATTTT. Translated: CASSWRGNQPQHF. This rearrangement joins TRBV27 to TRBJ1-5; TRBD1 might be the D (5 bases). This CDR3 has 13 residues. Germline V CDR1 and CDR2: MNHEY, SMNVEV (reference sequence). Deletions cut 4 bases from V and 4 bases from J, with 8 bases between.

J is TRBJ1-4 and V is TRBV4-1; TRBD1 matches at 7 bases. Per germline, CDR1 MGHRA and CDR2 YSYEKL. The CDR3 runs 17 residues. The V segment lost 1 base and the J segment 6 bases; nucleotides outside the gene matches: 11. The CDR3 nucleotides read TGCGCCAGCAGCCAAGTCGCCACGGCAGGGGGTGATGAAAAACTGTTTTTT. Residues: CASSQVATAGGDEKLFF.

This clone showed up just a few times. The CDR3 DNA sequence: TGTGCCAGCAGTCGAGGGGAGCGGAGATCGAATGAGCAGTTCTTC. Its protein product is CASSRGERRSNEQFF. The chain has TRBV7-9 and TRBJ2-1, with D perhaps matching TRBD1 or TRBD2 (5 bases each). Germline CDR1 reads SEHNR; CDR2 reads FQNEAQ (reference sequence). V lost 6 bases to trimming and J lost 7 bases, with 19 bases between them. The CDR3 has 15 amino acids.

The gene calls are TRBV27 and TRBJ2-3; D possibly matches TRBD1 or TRBD2 (5 bases each). Germline V lookup: CDR1 MNHEY, CDR2 SMNVEV (reference sequence). The CDR3 contains 16 residues. Trimming removed 4 bases from V and 2 bases from J, with 16 bases in between. This chain's CDR3 is CASSSPGRLITDTQYF. The CDR3 DNA reads TGTGCCAGCAGTTCCCCGGGACGACTGATCACAGATACGCAGTATTTT.

This clone was observed a single time. The rearrangement links TRBV28 to TRBJ1-1, with 9 bases that match TRBD1. CDR3 length: 13 residues. The trim removed 6 bases at V and 6 bases at J, leaving 5 bases unmatched. CDR1 and CDR2 (germline): MDHEN, SYDVKM. The CDR3 region is CASSDRGYAEAFF. CDR3 bases: TGTGCCAGCAGCGACAGGGGGTATGCTGAAGCTTTCTTT. Variable domain in full (rest from reference TRBV28 and TRBJ1-1): DVKVTQSSRYLVKRTGEKVFLECVQDMDHENMFWYRQDPGLGLRLIYFSYDVKMKEKGDIPEGYSVSREKKERFSLILESASTNQTSMYLCASSDRGYAEAFFGQGTRLTVV.

The table lists this clone with a count of one. The chain carries TRBV6-5 and TRBJ2-1; D might be TRBD2 (6 bases). The CDR3 length is 14 residues. Per the germline V gene, CDR1 is MNHEY and CDR2 is SVGAGI. V gave up 0 bases and J gave up 6 bases, with 9 bases separating them. The CDR3 is CASSYSSGFNEQFF. The CDR3, as DNA: TGTGCCAGCAGTTACTCTAGCGGCTTCAATGAGCAGTTCTTC.

This chain links TRBV7-9 with TRBJ2-3, with a weak D call TRBD1 (6 bases). The V end lost 4 bases, the J end lost 1 base, and 12 bases lay between the germline ends. The CDR3 spans 15 residues. Germline loops: CDR1 SEHNR, CDR2 FQNEAQ (reference sequence). The CDR3: CASSYLQGGTDTQYF. In DNA form, the CDR3 reads TGTGCCAGCAGCTACCTACAGGGTGGCACAGATACGCAGTATTTT.

This clone was counted a single time. This chain connects TRBV4-1 to TRBJ2-7, with D maybe TRBD2 (6 bases). This CDR3 is 15 amino acids long. Germline assignment: CDR1 MGHRA and CDR2 YSYEKL. Between the trimmed V and J ends, which lost 0 bases and 0 bases, there was a span of 9 bases. Here the CDR3 reads CASSQEHGSSYEQYF. In nucleotides, the CDR3 is TGCGCCAGCAGCCAAGAACACGGGAGCTCCTACGAGCAGTACTTC.